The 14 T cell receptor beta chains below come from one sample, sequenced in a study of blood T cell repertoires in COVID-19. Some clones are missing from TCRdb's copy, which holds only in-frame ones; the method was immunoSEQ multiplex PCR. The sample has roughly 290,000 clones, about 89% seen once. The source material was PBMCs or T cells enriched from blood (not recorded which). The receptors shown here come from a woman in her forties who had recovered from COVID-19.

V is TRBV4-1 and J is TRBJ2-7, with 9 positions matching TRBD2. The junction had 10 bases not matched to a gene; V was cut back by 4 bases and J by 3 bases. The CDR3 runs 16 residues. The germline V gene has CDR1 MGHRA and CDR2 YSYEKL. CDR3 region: CASSRQEDSGSYEQYF. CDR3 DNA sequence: TGCGCCAGCAGCCGGCAAGAGGATAGCGGGAGCTACGAGCAGTACTTC.

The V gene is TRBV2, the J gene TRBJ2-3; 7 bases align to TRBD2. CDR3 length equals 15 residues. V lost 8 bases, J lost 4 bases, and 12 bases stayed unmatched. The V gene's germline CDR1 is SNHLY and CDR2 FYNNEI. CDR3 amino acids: CASLLWGGSADTQYF. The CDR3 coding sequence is TGTGCCAGCCTGTTGTGGGGAGGGTCGGCAGATACGCAGTATTTT.

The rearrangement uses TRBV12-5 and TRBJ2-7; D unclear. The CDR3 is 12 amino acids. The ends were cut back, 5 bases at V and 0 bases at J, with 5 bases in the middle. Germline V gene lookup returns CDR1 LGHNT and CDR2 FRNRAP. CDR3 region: CASGLLSYEQYF. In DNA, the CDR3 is TGTGCTAGTGGTCTCCTCTCCTACGAGCAGTACTTC.

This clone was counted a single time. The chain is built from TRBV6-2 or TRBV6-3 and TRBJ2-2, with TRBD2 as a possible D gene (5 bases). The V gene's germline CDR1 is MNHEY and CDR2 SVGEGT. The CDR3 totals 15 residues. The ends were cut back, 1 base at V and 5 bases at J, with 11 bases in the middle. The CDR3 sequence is CASSYLGSATGELFF. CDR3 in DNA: TGTGCCAGCAGTTACTTAGGGAGTGCGACCGGGGAGCTGTTTTTT.

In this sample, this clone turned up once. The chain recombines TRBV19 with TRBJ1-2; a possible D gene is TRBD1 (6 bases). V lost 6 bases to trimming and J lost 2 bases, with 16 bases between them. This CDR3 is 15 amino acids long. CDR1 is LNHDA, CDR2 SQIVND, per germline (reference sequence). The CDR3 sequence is CASSLTYRGNYGYTF. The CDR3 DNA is TGTGCCAGTAGCCTCACTTATAGGGGGAACTATGGCTACACCTTC. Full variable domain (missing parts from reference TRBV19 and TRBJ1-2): DGGITQSPKYLFRKEGQNVTLSCEQNLNHDAMYWYRQDPGQGLRLIYYSQIVNDFQKGDIAEGYSVSREKKESFPLTVTSAQKNPTAFYLCASSLTYRGNYGYTFGSGTRLTVV.

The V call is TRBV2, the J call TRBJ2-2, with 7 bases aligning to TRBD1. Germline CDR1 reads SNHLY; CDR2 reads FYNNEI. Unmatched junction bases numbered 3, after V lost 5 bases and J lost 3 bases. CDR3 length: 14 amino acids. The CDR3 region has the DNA TGTGCCAGCAGTATACAGGGGTACACCGGGGAGCTGTTTTTT. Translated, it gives CASSIQGYTGELFF.

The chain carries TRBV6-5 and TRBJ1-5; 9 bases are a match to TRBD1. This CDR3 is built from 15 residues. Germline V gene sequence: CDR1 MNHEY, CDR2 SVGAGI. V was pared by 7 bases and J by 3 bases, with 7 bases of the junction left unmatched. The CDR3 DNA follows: TGTGCCAGCATCCCGGACAGGGGACTCAATCAGCCCCAGCATTTT. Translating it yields CASIPDRGLNQPQHF.

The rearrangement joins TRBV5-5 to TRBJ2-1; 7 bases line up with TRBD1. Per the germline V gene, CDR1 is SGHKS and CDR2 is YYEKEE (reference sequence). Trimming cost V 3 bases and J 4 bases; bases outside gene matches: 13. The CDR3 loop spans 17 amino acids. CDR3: CASSSHPRQGAYNEQFF. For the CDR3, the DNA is TGTGCCAGCAGCTCCCACCCTCGACAGGGAGCTTACAATGAGCAGTTCTTC.

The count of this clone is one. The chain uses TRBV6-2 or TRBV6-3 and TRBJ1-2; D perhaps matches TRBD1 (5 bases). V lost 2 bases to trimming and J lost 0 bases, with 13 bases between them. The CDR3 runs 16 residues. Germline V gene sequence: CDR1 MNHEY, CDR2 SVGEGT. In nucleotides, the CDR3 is TGTGCCAGCAGTTACGAGGAGGGGAGGACTAACTATGGCTACACCTTC. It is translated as CASSYEEGRTNYGYTF.

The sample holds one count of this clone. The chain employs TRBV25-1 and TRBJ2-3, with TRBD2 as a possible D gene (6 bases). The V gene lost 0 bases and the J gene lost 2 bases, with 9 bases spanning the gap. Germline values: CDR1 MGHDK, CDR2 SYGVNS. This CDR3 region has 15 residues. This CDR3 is CASSEYRELTDTQYF. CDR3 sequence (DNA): TGTGCCAGCAGTGAATATCGGGAGCTCACAGATACGCAGTATTTT.

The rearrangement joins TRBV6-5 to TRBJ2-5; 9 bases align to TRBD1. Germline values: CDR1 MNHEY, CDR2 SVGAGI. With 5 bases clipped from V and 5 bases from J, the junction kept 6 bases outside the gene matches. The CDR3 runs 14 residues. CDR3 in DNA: TGTGCCAGCAGTCTCACAGGGGGCGTTGAGACCCAGTACTTC. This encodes CASSLTGGVETQYF.

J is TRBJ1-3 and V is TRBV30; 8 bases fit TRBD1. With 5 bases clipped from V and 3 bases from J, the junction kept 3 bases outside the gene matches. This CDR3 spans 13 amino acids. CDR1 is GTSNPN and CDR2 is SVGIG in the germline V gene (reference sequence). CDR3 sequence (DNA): TGTGCCTGGGCGACAGGGGTTGGAAACACCATATATTTT. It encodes CAWATGVGNTIYF.

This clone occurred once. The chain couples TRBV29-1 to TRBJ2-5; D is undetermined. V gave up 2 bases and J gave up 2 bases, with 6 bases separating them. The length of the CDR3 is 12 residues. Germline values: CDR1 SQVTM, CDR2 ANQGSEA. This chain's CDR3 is CSVESLQETQYF. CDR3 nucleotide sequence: TGCAGCGTTGAATCCCTTCAAGAGACCCAGTACTTC.

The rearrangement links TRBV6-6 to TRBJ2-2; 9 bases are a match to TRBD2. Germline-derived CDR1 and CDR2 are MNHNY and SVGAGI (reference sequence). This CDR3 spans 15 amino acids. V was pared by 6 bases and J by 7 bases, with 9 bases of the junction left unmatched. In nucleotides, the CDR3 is TGTGCCAGCAGCCCCGCGGGGGGGCTTAGCGGGGAGCTGTTTTTT. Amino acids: CASSPAGGLSGELFF.